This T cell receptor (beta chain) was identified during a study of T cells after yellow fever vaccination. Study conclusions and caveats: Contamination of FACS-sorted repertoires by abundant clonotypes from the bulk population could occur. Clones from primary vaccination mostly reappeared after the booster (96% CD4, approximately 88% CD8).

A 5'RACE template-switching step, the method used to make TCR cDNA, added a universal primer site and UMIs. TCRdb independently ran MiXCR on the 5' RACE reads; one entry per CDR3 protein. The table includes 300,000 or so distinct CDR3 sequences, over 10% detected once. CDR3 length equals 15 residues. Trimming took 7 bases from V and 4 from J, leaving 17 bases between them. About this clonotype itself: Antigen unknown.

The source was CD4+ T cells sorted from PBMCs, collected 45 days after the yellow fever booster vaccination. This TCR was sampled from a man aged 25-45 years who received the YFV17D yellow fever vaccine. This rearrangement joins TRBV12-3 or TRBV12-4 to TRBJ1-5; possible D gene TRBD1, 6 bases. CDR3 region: CASTSLGQGNQPQHF. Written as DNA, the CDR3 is TGTGCCAGCACCTCCCTGGGGCAGGGGAATCAGCCCCAGCATTTT.